A selection of T cell receptor beta chains follows, all from one sample in a study of T-cell memory formation after mild COVID-19. One entry per CDR3 protein, called by TCRdb with MiXCR from the 5' RACE reads. The sample has around 400,000 distinct CDR3 sequences; approximately 25% are singletons. The specimen was PBMCs or a T cell subset sorted from them (not recorded which). These receptors were collected from an adult woman who had mild COVID-19 (a few samples of this study predate the infection). Cell type and time point are not known. CDR3s include the opening cysteine and the closing phenylalanine or tryptophan. A D gene is named only where the DNA matches it firmly. Expanded clones are given a class, and other clones once, few, many or no size at all.

j_gene | v_gene | abundance | d_gene | CDR3aa | CDR3nt
TRBJ2-3 | TRBV4-1 | - | TRBD2 | CASSQGLAGGFVWTDTQYF | TGCGCCAGCAGCCAGGGACTAGCGGGGGGATTCGTTTGGACAGATACGCAGTATTTT
TRBJ1-4 | TRBV21-1 | - | - | CASSENRGIGEKLFF | TGTGCCAGCAGCGAAAACAGGGGGATTGGTGAAAAACTGTTTTTT
TRBJ1-2 | TRBV24-1 | few | - | CATSAHQTGHYGYTF | TGTGCCACCAGTGCCCATCAGACAGGCCACTATGGCTACACCTTC
TRBJ2-3 | TRBV6-1 | - | - | CASRRKTDTQYF | TGTGCCAGCAGAAGAAAGACGGATACGCAGTATTTT
TRBJ2-3 | TRBV5-5 | - | - | CASSRLQGRSSTDTQYF | TGTGCCAGCAGCCGCCTACAGGGGAGGAGTAGCACAGATACGCAGTATTTT
TRBJ2-7 | TRBV4-1 | - | - | CASSLLERSYEQYF | TGCGCCAGCAGCCTCCTCGAGAGGAGCTACGAGCAGTACTTC
TRBJ2-4 | TRBV6-2/TRBV6-3 | few | - | CASSYQKNIQYF | TGTGCCAGCAGTTACCAGAAAAACATTCAGTACTTC
TRBJ2-7 | TRBV3-1 | once | - | CASSQVAAYEQYF | TGTGCCAGCAGCCAAGTGGCTGCCTACGAGCAGTACTTC
TRBJ2-2 | TRBV7-3 | few | - | CASSLIGTNTGELFF | TGTGCCAGCAGCTTAATAGGCACAAACACCGGGGAGCTGTTTTTT
TRBJ2-2 | TRBV7-2 | - | - | CASSLAGNDLTGELFF | TGTGCCAGCAGCTTAGCCGGGAACGATCTCACCGGGGAGCTGTTTTTT
TRBJ2-1 | TRBV20-1 | few | - | CSAKGGWDYNEQFF | TGCAGTGCCAAAGGGGGTTGGGACTACAATGAGCAGTTCTTC
TRBJ1-1 | TRBV9 | - | - | CASSKGFFTEAFF | TGTGCCAGCAGTAAGGGGTTTTTCACTGAAGCTTTCTTT
TRBJ2-3 | TRBV4-2 | - | - | CASSQDHGGDTQYF | TGTGCCAGCAGCCAAGATCATGGTGGCGATACGCAGTATTTT
TRBJ1-1 | TRBV6-5 | few | - | CASSYSVRGPGTEAFF | TGTGCCAGCAGTTACTCGGTCAGGGGCCCGGGCACTGAAGCTTTCTTT
TRBJ1-1 | TRBV7-6 | few | - | CASSFNSGSTEAFF | TGTGCCAGCAGCTTTAATAGTGGGAGCACTGAAGCTTTCTTT
TRBJ2-3 | TRBV4-1 | - | TRBD2 | CASSQAGLAGWSDTQYF | TGCGCCAGCAGCCAAGCAGGACTAGCGGGATGGTCAGATACGCAGTATTTT
TRBJ2-1 | TRBV13 | - | - | CASSFQGIEQFF | TGTGCCAGCAGCTTCCAGGGGATTGAGCAGTTCTTC
TRBJ1-1 | TRBV12-3/TRBV12-4 | few | - | CASSLGGLYAEAFF | TGTGCCAGCAGTTTAGGGGGCCTTTACGCTGAAGCTTTCTTT
TRBJ1-4 | TRBV7-9 | - | - | CASSLGAGDEKLFF | TGTGCCAGCAGCTTAGGGGCAGGAGATGAAAAACTGTTTTTT
TRBJ1-6 | TRBV7-2 | few | - | CASSQTGHYNSPLHF | TGTGCCAGCAGCCAGACGGGCCACTATAATTCACCCCTCCACTTT
TRBJ1-2 | TRBV20-1 | - | TRBD1 | CSAPRGQATPNYGYTF | TGCAGTGCTCCCCGGGGACAGGCGACTCCTAACTATGGCTACACCTTC
TRBJ2-1 | TRBV5-6 | - | - | CASSLVPGPLYNEQFF | TGTGCCAGCAGCTTGGTACCGGGACCACTCTACAATGAGCAGTTCTTC
TRBJ1-2 | TRBV3-1 | - | - | CASSPESYGPYGYTF | TGTGCCAGCAGCCCCGAGTCTTACGGCCCCTATGGCTACACCTTC
TRBJ1-1 | TRBV12-3/TRBV12-4 | - | TRBD1 | CASSSFTTGRTEAFF | TGTGCCAGCAGTTCATTTACGACAGGGCGCACTGAAGCTTTCTTT
TRBJ1-2 | TRBV7-2 | - | - | CASSLLMFGYTF | TGTGCCAGCAGCCTGCTGATGTTTGGCTACACCTTC
TRBJ2-1 | TRBV7-8 | - | TRBD1 | CASSRGTGGNEQFF | TGTGCCAGCAGCCGCGGGACAGGGGGCAATGAGCAGTTCTTC
TRBJ1-2 | TRBV6-5 | - | - | CASSYSGGPWENYGYTF | TGTGCCAGCAGTTACTCTGGGGGCCCATGGGAAAACTATGGCTACACCTTC
TRBJ2-7 | TRBV7-9 | - | TRBD2 | CASSFSGIPYEQYF | TGTGCCAGCAGCTTCAGCGGGATACCCTACGAGCAGTACTTC
TRBJ2-7 | TRBV7-6 | - | TRBD2 | CAPPWGGRPYEQYF | TGTGCCCCTCCTTGGGGCGGGAGGCCCTACGAGCAGTACTTC
TRBJ2-7 | TRBV20-1 | - | - | CSASPSYEQYF | TGCAGTGCTAGCCCGAGTTACGAGCAGTACTTC
TRBJ1-2 | TRBV20-1 | few | TRBD1 | CSASDRVGYGYTF | TGCAGTGCTAGCGACAGGGTGGGCTATGGCTACACCTTC
TRBJ2-5 | TRBV4-3 | - | - | CASSQGQGSETQYF | TGCGCCAGCAGCCAAGGGCAGGGGTCGGAGACCCAGTACTTC
TRBJ1-4 | TRBV6-5 | - | - | CASSPQWGNEKLFF | TGTGCCAGCAGCCCACAGTGGGGCAACGAAAAACTGTTTTTT
TRBJ2-7 | TRBV6-2/TRBV6-3 | - | - | CASSWGAHEQYF | TGTGCCAGTTCCTGGGGGGCCCACGAGCAGTACTTC
TRBJ1-5 | TRBV30 | many | - | CAWSNSVLQPQHF | TGTGCCTGGAGCAATTCAGTTCTTCAGCCCCAGCATTTT
TRBJ2-7 | TRBV6-1 | few | - | CASSERRVYEQYF | TGTGCCAGCAGTGAACGCAGGGTGTACGAGCAGTACTTC
TRBJ1-1 | TRBV11-2 | few | - | CASSLANPNTEAFF | TGTGCCAGCAGCTTGGCAAACCCGAACACTGAAGCTTTCTTT
TRBJ2-1 | TRBV20-1 | few | TRBD1 | CSASRQGRNEQFF | TGCAGTGCTTCGAGACAGGGACGGAATGAGCAGTTCTTC
TRBJ2-7 | TRBV7-6 | - | - | CASSLDERAYEQYF | TGTGCCAGCAGCTTAGACGAAAGGGCCTACGAGCAGTACTTC
TRBJ2-4 | TRBV18 | - | - | CASSPPPGHPGEKNIQYF | TGTGCCAGCTCACCACCCCCGGGGCACCCAGGGGAGAAAAACATTCAGTACTTC
TRBJ2-4 | TRBV6-6 | - | TRBD2 | CASSYSFAASGKNIQYF | TGTGCCAGCAGTTACTCGTTCGCGGCTAGCGGAAAAAACATTCAGTACTTC
TRBJ2-7 | TRBV12-3/TRBV12-4 | - | - | CASRPSFSSYEQYF | TGTGCCAGCAGACCGAGCTTTTCCTCCTACGAGCAGTACTTC
TRBJ1-5 | TRBV5-1 | - | - | CASSGVPRGPQHF | TGCGCCAGCAGCGGCGTCCCCCGTGGGCCCCAGCATTTT
TRBJ1-6 | TRBV20-1 | - | TRBD1 | CSGMTGLGNSPLHF | TGCAGTGGAATGACAGGGCTGGGAAATTCACCCCTCCACTTT
TRBJ1-4 | TRBV4-3 | - | TRBD1 | CASSQDMGRGPEKLFF | TGCGCCAGCAGCCAAGATATGGGCAGGGGGCCCGAAAAACTGTTTTTT
TRBJ1-3 | TRBV7-2 | - | - | CASSWAAAGSGNTIYF | TGTGCCAGCAGCTGGGCGGCTGCGGGCTCTGGAAACACCATATATTTT
TRBJ2-1 | TRBV15 | - | TRBD2 | CATSRPRLAGELDEQFF | TGTGCCACCAGCAGACCAAGACTAGCGGGAGAGCTGGATGAGCAGTTCTTC
TRBJ2-2 | TRBV25-1 | few | TRBD2 | CASSELGASGSIRELFF | TGTGCCAGCAGCGAACTGGGGGCTAGCGGGAGTATCCGGGAGCTGTTTTTT
TRBJ2-7 | TRBV7-2 | once | - | CASSAYGGSYEQYF | TGTGCCAGCAGCGCCTATGGAGGGAGCTACGAGCAGTACTTC
TRBJ1-1 | TRBV3-1 | once | - | CASSRGVTEAFF | TGTGCCAGCAGCCGCGGGGTCACTGAAGCTTTCTTT
TRBJ1-5 | TRBV7-2 | - | - | CASSLVRVDNQPQHF | TGTGCCAGCAGCTTGGTCAGGGTCGACAATCAGCCCCAGCATTTT
TRBJ1-2 | TRBV12-3/TRBV12-4 | few | TRBD1 | CASSSLNRGQRTF | TGTGCCAGCAGTTCGTTAAACAGGGGACAACGGACCTTC
TRBJ1-4 | TRBV12-3/TRBV12-4 | - | - | CASSSASTNEKLFF | TGTGCCAGCAGTTCAGCGTCAACTAATGAAAAACTGTTTTTT